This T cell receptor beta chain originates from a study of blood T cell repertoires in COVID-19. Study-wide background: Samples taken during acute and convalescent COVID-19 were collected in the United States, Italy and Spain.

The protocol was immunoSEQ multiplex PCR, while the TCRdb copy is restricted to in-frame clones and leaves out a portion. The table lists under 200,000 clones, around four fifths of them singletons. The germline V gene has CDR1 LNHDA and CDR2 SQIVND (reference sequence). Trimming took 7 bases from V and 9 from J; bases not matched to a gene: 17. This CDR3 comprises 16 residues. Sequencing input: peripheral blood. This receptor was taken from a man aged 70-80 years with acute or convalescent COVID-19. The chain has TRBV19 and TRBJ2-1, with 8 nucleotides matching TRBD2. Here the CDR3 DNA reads TGTGCCAGTAATCCCGCGCGGGGGGCTCAAGGAGGTGAGCAGTTCTTC. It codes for CASNPARGAQGGEQFF.